Below are 19 T cell receptor beta chains sequenced from a single sample in a study of spatial heterogeneity in lung cancer. A single record per CDR3 protein comes from TCRdb applying MiXCR to the 5' RACE reads. The sample comprises roughly 50,000 distinct CDR3 sequences, roughly 7.6% of which are singletons, and about an eighth rests with the top ten. The time point: sample taken at primary tumor resection. Unsorted whole RNA of tumor, nontumor lung or frozen PBMC was sequenced. This sample comprised PBMCs, obtained at surgery. The receptors derive from a female donor with early-stage non-small cell lung cancer.

The chain carries TRBV24-1 and TRBJ2-3; TRBD2 matches 9 bases. Trimming at V came to 4 bases and at J to 1 base, leaving 5 bases not matched to a gene. This CDR3 spans 16 amino acids. Per the germline V gene, CDR1 is KGHDR and CDR2 is SFDVKD. In nucleotides, the CDR3 is TGTGCCACCAGTGACCAACCTAGCGGGGGCACAGATACGCAGTATTTT. Translation gives CATSDQPSGGTDTQYF.

This clonotype was recorded many times. This chain links TRBV28 with TRBJ1-1, with a weak D call TRBD1 (6 bases). CDR3 length equals 14 residues. V lost 6 bases, J lost 7 bases, and 18 bases lay in between. The germline V gene has CDR1 MDHEN and CDR2 SYDVKM. In DNA, the CDR3 is TGTGCCAGCAGACTCCACAGGGAGGGGGATGAAGCTTTCTTT. Translated: CASRLHREGDEAFF.

This clonotype was observed a handful of times. The gene calls are TRBV4-3 and TRBJ1-4; 9 positions match TRBD1. Germline V gene sequence: CDR1 LGHNA, CDR2 YSLEER. CDR3 size: 17 residues. V was pared by 1 base and J by 4 bases, with 7 bases of the junction left unmatched. The CDR3 loop reads CASSQVATGGYNEKLFF. CDR3 coding DNA: TGCGCCAGCAGCCAAGTGGCGACAGGGGGGTATAATGAAAAACTGTTTTTT.

This chain links TRBV6-2 or TRBV6-3 with TRBJ2-1; 9 bases line up with TRBD2. This CDR3 is built from 15 residues. Per germline, CDR1 MNHEY and CDR2 SVGEGT. The J segment lost 12 bases and the V segment lost 5 bases, leaving 14 bases of the junction unmatched. CDR3 region: CASSHLAGISSGQFF. The CDR3 DNA follows: TGTGCCAGCAGTCACCTAGCGGGGATTTCATCTGGGCAGTTCTTC.

This clonotype was recorded a few times. This sequence joins TRBV4-1 and TRBJ2-3; 9 positions agree with TRBD2. The CDR3 is 18 residues long. After removal of 0 bases from V and 3 bases from J, the junction contained 10 bases not matched to a gene. Germline CDR1 is MGHRA and CDR2 is YSYEKL. The DNA for the CDR3 is TGCGCCAGCAGCCAAGATCTCCCGACTAGCGGAGAGACAGATACGCAGTATTTT. Translated, it gives CASSQDLPTSGETDTQYF.

This clonotype was seen only a few times. The V and J genes are TRBV7-2 and TRBJ2-1, with D possibly TRBD1 on 5 matching bases. The CDR3 is 11 residues long. CDR1 and CDR2 (germline): SGHTA, FQGNSA. Trimming cost V 5 bases and J 8 bases, with 7 bases left between them. CDR3 nucleotides: TGTGCCAGCAGCGGGGCGGATGAGCAGTTCTTC. Encoded protein: CASSGADEQFF.

This clonotype was seen more than once but under ten times. CDR3 DNA: TGTGCCAGCAGCAATCGACCGGGACAGGGCTTTTACGAGCAGTACTTC. It yields the protein CASSNRPGQGFYEQYF. The chain links TRBV7-2 to TRBJ2-7, with 9 nucleotides matching TRBD1. The germline CDR1 and CDR2 sequences are SGHTA and FQGNSA. CDR3 length: 16 residues. V shed 5 bases and J 4 bases; nucleotides not matched to a gene: 12.

This clonotype was counted only a few times. The V call is TRBV5-1, the J call TRBJ2-7; no definite D call. V was pared by 0 bases and J by 3 bases, with 13 bases between. The CDR3 length is 15 residues. The germline CDR1 and CDR2 sequences are SGHRS and YFSETQ. Here the CDR3 DNA reads TGCGCCAGCAGCTTGGTAACGATTGGAGACTACGAGCAGTACTTC. Amino acids: CASSLVTIGDYEQYF.

This clonotype was observed many times. The V and J genes are TRBV4-3 and TRBJ2-5; no definite D call. CDR1 is LGHNA, CDR2 YSLEER, per germline. V was pared by 1 base and J by 5 bases, with 14 bases between. The CDR3 runs 15 residues. In DNA form, the CDR3 reads TGCGCCAGCAGCCAAGGGATTAACAGAGCTGAGACCCAGTACTTC. Its translation: CASSQGINRAETQYF.

This clonotype was seen a few times. This chain uses TRBV19 with TRBJ1-4; D is unclear. This CDR3 contains 14 residues. The germline gives CDR1 LNHDA, CDR2 SQIVND (reference sequence). The V end was cut by 5 bases, the J end by 5 bases, with 12 bases between. The CDR3 region is CASSAGRSNEKLFF. The CDR3 nucleotides read TGTGCCAGTAGTGCCGGGAGGTCAAATGAAAAACTGTTTTTT.

This chain links TRBV7-9 with TRBJ1-2; 10 nucleotides agree with TRBD1. Trimming cost V 5 bases and J 2 bases; bases outside gene matches: 5. The germline gives CDR1 SEHNR, CDR2 FQNEAQ (reference sequence). CDR3 length: 15 residues. CDR3 residues: CASSIMGQGNYGYTF. Written as DNA, the CDR3 is TGTGCCAGCAGCATCATGGGACAGGGGAACTATGGCTACACCTTC. Looking up the rest from reference TRBV7-9 and TRBJ1-2 gives the full variable domain: DTGVSQNPRHKITKRGQNVTFRCDPISEHNRLYWYRQTLGQGPEFLTYFQNEAQLEKSRLLSDRFSAERPKGSFSTLEIQRTEQGDSAMYLCASSIMGQGNYGYTFGSGTRLTVV.

The chain carries TRBV4-2 and TRBJ1-3; 11 nucleotides match TRBD1. Germline V CDR1 and CDR2: LGHNA, YNFKEQ. V gave up 1 base and J gave up 2 bases; unmatched junction bases: 7. This CDR3 is built from 18 residues. This CDR3 reads CASSQASPGQGAGNTIYF. The DNA for the CDR3 is TGTGCCAGCAGCCAAGCTTCGCCGGGACAGGGGGCTGGAAACACCATATATTTT.

The sample holds many counts of this clonotype. The rearrangement links TRBV5-1 to TRBJ2-1; possibly TRBD1 for D (5 bases). Trimming removed 0 bases from V and 7 bases from J, with 11 bases in between. CDR1 and CDR2 (germline): SGHRS, YFSETQ. This CDR3 has 14 amino acids. The CDR3 DNA follows: TGCGCCAGCAGCTTGGTTCAGGGCTGGAATGAGCAGTTCTTC. Encoded protein: CASSLVQGWNEQFF. The variable domain in full, completed from reference TRBV5-1 and TRBJ2-1, reads KAGVTQTPRYLIKTRGQQVTLSCSPISGHRSVSWYQQTPGQGLQFLFEYFSETQRNKGNFPGRFSGRQFSNSRSEMNVSTLELGDSALYLCASSLVQGWNEQFFGPGTRLTVL.

A few counts support this clonotype. This chain uses TRBV11-2 with TRBJ2-7; TRBD2 matches 8 bases. V gave up 5 bases and J gave up 0 bases; unmatched junction bases: 9. The CDR3 is 16 amino acids. Germline-derived CDR1 and CDR2 are SGHAT and FQNNGV. The CDR3 DNA is TGTGCCAGCAGCCCTAGCGGGTCGCAGGCCTCCTACGAGCAGTACTTC. This encodes CASSPSGSQASYEQYF.

This clonotype came up many times. The chain carries TRBV7-2 and TRBJ1-3; D is unresolved. The CDR3 covers 16 residues. V was pared by 1 base and J by 2 bases, with 12 bases between. In germline, CDR1 is SGHTA, CDR2 FQGNSA. In nucleotides, the CDR3 is TGTGCCAGCAGCTTAGTTACCGGGGAGGCTGGAAACACCATATATTTT. It is translated as CASSLVTGEAGNTIYF.

A few counts support this clonotype. V usage is TRBV20-1 and J usage is TRBJ1-5; no definite D call. The CDR3 has 16 residues. The V end lost 3 bases, the J end lost 9 bases, and 24 bases lay between the germline ends. CDR1 is DFQATT and CDR2 is SNEGSKA in the germline V gene (reference sequence). The CDR3 reads CSARSKNTLAPWPQHF. CDR3 DNA: TGCAGTGCTAGGTCTAAGAACACCCTAGCCCCCTGGCCCCAGCATTTT.

The V gene is TRBV6-2 or TRBV6-3, the J gene TRBJ2-6; no firm D call. Germline CDR1 reads MNHEY; CDR2 reads SVGEGT. This CDR3 is 14 amino acids long. Trimming left V 5 bases short and J 2 bases short, with 7 bases between. The CDR3 nucleotides read TGTGCCAGCAGTCTCCCCACTGGGGCCAACGTCCTGACTTTC. This encodes CASSLPTGANVLTF.

This clonotype was observed many times. The chain couples TRBV7-2 to TRBJ2-7; D is uncertain. The CDR3 extends over 12 amino acids. Germline V gives CDR1 SGHTA, CDR2 FQGNSA. V was clipped by 3 bases and J by 3 bases, with 6 bases between them. The CDR3 sequence: CASSLEDYEQYF. The DNA of the CDR3 is TGTGCCAGCAGCTTGGAAGACTACGAGCAGTACTTC.

Only a few counts were recorded for this clonotype. The CDR3 sequence: CASSSHRLAGEYTQYF. CDR3 nucleotides: TGTGCCAGCAGCTCCCACAGACTAGCGGGGGAGTATACGCAGTATTTT. The chain links TRBV7-8 to TRBJ2-3, with 12 bases aligning to TRBD2. Germline V gene lookup returns CDR1 SGHVS and CDR2 FQNEAQ. J gave up 7 bases and V 4 bases, and 9 bases lay outside the gene matches. This CDR3 spans 16 amino acids.